This TCR beta chain was captured in a study of blood T cells in healthy people across ages. Overall study: About one barcoded beta molecule per two T cells came from capture by template switching. Study-level points and caveats: Both higher diversity and more naive CD4+ cells marked long-lived donors when set against aged donors. It was not known whether donors were CMV positive (a possible confounder of expanded clonotype changes).

Through a sample-barcoded 5' primer and a J-beta primer mix, a second PCR was run for roughly 6 to 12 cycles. TCRdb fed the 5' RACE reads into MiXCR, producing one record per CDR3 protein. This table holds about 930,000 distinct CDR3 sequences, 29% found once. The V gene's germline CDR1 is SGHNT and CDR2 YYREEE (reference sequence). V was pared by 1 base and J by 6 bases, with 11 bases between. The CDR3 covers 13 residues. Concerning this clonotype: The target antigen is unknown.

The sample was also linked to a second study, of T cells of mothers and their children. Per that paper: The overlap seen between related mothers and children slightly exceeded that of unrelated pairs, though not significantly.

Material for sequencing was blood. V usage is TRBV5-4 and J usage is TRBJ2-7; D assignment may be TRBD1 or TRBD2 (5 bases each). This sequence was found in a middle-aged woman in good health. In DNA, the CDR3 is TGTGCCAGCAGCTTGATCTCGGGGCGCGAGCAGTACTTC. It is translated as CASSLISGREQYF.